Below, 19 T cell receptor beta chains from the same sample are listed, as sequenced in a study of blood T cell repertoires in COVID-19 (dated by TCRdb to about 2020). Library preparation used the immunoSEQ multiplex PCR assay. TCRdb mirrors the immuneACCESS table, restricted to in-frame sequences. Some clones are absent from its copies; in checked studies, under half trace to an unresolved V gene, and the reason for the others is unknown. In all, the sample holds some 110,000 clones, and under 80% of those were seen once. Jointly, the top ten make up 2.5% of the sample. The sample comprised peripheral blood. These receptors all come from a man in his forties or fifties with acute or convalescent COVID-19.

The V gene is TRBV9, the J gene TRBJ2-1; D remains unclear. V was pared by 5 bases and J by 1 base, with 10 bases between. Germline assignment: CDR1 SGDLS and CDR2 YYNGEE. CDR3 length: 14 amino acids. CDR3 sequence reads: CASSPAGSYNEQFF. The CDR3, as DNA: TGTGCCAGCAGTCCCGCAGGATCCTACAATGAGCAGTTCTTC.

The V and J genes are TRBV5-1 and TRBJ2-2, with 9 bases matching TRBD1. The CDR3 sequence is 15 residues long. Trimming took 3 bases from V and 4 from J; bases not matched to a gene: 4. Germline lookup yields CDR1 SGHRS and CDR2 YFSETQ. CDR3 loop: CASSSGQGRTGELFF. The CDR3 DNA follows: TGCGCCAGCAGCTCGGGACAGGGACGCACCGGGGAGCTGTTTTTT. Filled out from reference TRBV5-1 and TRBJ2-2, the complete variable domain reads KAGVTQTPRYLIKTRGQQVTLSCSPISGHRSVSWYQQTPGQGLQFLFEYFSETQRNKGNFPGRFSGRQFSNSRSEMNVSTLELGDSALYLCASSSGQGRTGELFFGEGSRLTVL.

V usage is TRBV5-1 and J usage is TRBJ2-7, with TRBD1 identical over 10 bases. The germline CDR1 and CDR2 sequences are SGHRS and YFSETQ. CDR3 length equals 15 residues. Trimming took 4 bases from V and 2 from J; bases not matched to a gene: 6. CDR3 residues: CASSQAGTGAYEQYF. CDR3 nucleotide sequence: TGCGCCAGCAGCCAGGCCGGGACAGGGGCCTACGAGCAGTACTTC.

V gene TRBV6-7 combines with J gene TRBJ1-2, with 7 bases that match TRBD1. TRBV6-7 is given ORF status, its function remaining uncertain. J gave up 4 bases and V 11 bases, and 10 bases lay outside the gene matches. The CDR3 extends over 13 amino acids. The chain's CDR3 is CAGTRQGSYGYTF. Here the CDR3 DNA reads TGTGCCGGCACTCGACAGGGAAGCTATGGCTACACCTTC.

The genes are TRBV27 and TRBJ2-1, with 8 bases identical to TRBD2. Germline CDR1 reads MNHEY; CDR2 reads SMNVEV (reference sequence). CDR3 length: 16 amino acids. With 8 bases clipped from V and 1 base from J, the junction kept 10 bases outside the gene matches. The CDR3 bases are TGTGCCAGCCGAGCCCGGATAGCGGGGTCCTACAATGAGCAGTTCTTC. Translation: CASRARIAGSYNEQFF.

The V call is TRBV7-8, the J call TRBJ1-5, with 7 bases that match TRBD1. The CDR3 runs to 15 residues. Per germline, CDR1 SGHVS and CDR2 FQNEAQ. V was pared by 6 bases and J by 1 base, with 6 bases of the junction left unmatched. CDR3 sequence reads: CASRPTTGSNQPQHF. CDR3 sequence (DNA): TGTGCCAGCAGACCTACGACAGGGAGCAATCAGCCCCAGCATTTT.

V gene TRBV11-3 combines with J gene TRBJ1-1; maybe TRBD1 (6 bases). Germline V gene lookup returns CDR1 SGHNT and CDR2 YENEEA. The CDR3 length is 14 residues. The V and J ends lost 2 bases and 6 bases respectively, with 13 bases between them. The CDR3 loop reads CASSLSGVESEAFF. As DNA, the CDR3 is TGTGCCAGCAGCTTATCAGGGGTCGAATCTGAAGCTTTCTTT.

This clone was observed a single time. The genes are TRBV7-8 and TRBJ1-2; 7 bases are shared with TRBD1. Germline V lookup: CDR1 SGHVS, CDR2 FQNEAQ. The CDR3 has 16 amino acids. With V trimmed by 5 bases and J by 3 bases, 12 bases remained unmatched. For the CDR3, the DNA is TGTGCCAGCAGCCTTAGACAGGGACCGGGTGACTATGGCTACACCTTC. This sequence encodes CASSLRQGPGDYGYTF.

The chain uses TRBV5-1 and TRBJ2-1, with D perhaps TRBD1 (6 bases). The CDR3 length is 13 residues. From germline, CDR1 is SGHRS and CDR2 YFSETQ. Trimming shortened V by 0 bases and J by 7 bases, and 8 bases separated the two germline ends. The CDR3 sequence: CASSLVQGNEQFF. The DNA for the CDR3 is TGCGCCAGCAGCTTGGTACAGGGAAATGAGCAGTTCTTC.

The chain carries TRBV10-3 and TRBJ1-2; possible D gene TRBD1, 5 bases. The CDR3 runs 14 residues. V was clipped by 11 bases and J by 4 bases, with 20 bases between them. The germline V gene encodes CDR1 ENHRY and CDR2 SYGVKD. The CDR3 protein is CAVSTSGTFYGYTF. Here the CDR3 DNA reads TGTGCCGTCTCGACCAGCGGGACGTTCTATGGCTACACCTTC.

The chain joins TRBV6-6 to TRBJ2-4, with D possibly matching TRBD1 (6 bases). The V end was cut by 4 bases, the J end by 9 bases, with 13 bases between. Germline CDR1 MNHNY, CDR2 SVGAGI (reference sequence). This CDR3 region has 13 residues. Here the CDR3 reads CASSLEGGGIQYF. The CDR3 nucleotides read TGTGCCAGCAGTTTGGAAGGGGGTGGCATTCAGTACTTC.

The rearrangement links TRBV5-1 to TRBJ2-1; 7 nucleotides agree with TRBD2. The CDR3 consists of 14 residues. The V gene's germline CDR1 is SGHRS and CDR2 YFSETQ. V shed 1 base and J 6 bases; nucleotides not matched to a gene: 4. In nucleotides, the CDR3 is TGCGCCAGCAGCTTGTATAGCGGGTCCAATGAGCAGTTCTTC. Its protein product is CASSLYSGSNEQFF.

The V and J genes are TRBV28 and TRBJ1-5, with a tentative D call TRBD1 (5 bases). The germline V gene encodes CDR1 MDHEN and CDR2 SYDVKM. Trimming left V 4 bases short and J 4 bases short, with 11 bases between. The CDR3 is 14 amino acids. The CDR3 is CASSSGTYNQPQHF. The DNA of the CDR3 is TGTGCCAGCAGTTCCGGGACTTATAATCAGCCCCAGCATTTT.

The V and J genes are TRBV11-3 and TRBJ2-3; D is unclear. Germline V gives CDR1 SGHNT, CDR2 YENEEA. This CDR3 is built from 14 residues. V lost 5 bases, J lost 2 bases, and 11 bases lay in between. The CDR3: CASSPHADTDTQYF. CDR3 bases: TGTGCCAGCAGCCCCCATGCAGACACAGATACGCAGTATTTT.

CDR3 loop: CASSLESAAEQFF. CDR3 nucleotides: TGTGCCAGCAGCTTAGAGTCGGCAGCGGAACAGTTCTTC. The rearrangement uses TRBV11-2 and TRBJ2-1; D perhaps matches TRBD2 (5 bases). Trimming cost V 0 bases and J 13 bases, with 13 bases left between them. The CDR3 extends over 13 amino acids. CDR1 and CDR2 (germline): SGHAT, FQNNGV.

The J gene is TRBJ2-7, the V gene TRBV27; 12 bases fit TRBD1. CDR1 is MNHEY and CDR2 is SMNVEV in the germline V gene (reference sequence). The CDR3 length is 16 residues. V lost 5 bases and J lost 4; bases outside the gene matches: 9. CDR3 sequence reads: CASSPLGTGGAYEQYF. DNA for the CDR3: TGTGCCAGCAGTCCCCTCGGGACAGGGGGCGCGTACGAGCAGTACTTC.

DNA for the CDR3: TGCGCCAGCAGCCAGTATCCAGACAGCCCATCAATTCATGAGCAGTTCTTC. This gives the protein CASSQYPDSPSIHEQFF. The gene calls are TRBV4-1 and TRBJ2-1, with D possibly matching TRBD1 (5 bases). Germline V lookup: CDR1 MGHRA, CDR2 YSYEKL. Deletions cut 3 bases from V and 8 bases from J, with 23 bases between. The CDR3 has 17 amino acids.

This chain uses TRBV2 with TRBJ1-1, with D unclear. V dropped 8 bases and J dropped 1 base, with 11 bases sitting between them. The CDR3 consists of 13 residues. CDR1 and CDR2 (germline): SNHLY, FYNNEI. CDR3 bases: TGTGCCAGCGTAGCCGAGTCGAACACTGAAGCTTTCTTT. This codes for CASVAESNTEAFF.

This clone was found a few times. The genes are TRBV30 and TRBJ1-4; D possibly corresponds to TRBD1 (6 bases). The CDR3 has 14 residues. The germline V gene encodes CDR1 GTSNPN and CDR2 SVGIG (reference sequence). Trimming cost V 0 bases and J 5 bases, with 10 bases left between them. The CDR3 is CAWSVRQVNEKLFF. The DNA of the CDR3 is TGTGCCTGGAGTGTACGACAGGTGAATGAAAAACTGTTTTTT.